This TCR beta chain was profiled in a study of blood T cell repertoires in COVID-19. This table comes from immunoSEQ multiplex PCR, and its TCRdb copy is limited to in-frame clones, with some not included. The sample yields over 60,000 clones, around 90% seen once. The CDR3 is 18 residues long. The germline CDR1 and CDR2 sequences are LGHNT and FRNRAP. The ends lost 1 base at V and 2 bases at J; junction bases unmatched: 12. The sequence was obtained from a woman older than 75 with active or convalescent COVID-19. The rearrangement joins TRBV12-5 to TRBJ2-3, with 7 bases identical to TRBD1. Source material: peripheral blood. CDR3 nucleotides: TGTGCTAGTGGTTTGGCAACTACCGGGACAGAATTCACAGATACGCAGTATTTT. Its translation is CASGLATTGTEFTDTQYF.